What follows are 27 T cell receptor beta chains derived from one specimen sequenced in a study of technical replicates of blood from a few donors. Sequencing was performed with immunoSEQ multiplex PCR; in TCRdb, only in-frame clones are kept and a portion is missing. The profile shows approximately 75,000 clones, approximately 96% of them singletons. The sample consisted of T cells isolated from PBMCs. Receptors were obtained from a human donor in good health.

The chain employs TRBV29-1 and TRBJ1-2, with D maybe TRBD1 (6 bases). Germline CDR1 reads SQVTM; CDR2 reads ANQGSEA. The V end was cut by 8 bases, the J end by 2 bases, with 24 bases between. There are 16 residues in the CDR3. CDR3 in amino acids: CSTAAIQETGNYGYTF. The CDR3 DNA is TGCAGCACCGCGGCCATCCAGGAGACAGGCAACTATGGCTACACCTTC. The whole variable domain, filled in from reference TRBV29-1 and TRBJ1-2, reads SAVISQKPSRDICQRGTSLTIQCQVDSQVTMMFWYRQQPGQSLTLIATANQGSEATYESGFVIDKFPISRPNLTFSTLTVSNMSPEDSSIYLCSTAAIQETGNYGYTFGSGTRLTVV.

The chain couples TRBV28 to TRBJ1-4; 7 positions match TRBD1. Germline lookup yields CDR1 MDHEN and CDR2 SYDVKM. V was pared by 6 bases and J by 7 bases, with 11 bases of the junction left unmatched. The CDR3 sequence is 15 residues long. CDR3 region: CASSPNRGRGEKLFF. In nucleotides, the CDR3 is TGTGCCAGCAGCCCTAACAGGGGACGAGGTGAAAAACTGTTTTTT.

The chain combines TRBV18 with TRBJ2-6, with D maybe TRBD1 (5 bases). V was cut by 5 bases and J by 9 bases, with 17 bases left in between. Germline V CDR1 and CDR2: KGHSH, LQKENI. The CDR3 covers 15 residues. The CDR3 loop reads CASSSQAQGDNVLTF. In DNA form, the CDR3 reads TGTGCCAGCTCATCACAGGCCCAGGGTGACAACGTCCTGACTTTC.

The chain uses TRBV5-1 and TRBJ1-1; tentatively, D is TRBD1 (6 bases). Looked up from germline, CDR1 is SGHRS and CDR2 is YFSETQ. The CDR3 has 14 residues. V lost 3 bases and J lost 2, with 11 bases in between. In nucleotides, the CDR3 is TGCGCCAGCAGCTCACAGGGTGACAACACTGAAGCTTTCTTT. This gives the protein CASSSQGDNTEAFF.

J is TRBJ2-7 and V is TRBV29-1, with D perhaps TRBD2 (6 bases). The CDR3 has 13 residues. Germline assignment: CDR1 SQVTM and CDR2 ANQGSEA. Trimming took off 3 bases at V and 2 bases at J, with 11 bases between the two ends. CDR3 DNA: TGCAGCGTTGAGAGTAGCGGAACCTACGAGCAGTACTTC. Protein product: CSVESSGTYEQYF.

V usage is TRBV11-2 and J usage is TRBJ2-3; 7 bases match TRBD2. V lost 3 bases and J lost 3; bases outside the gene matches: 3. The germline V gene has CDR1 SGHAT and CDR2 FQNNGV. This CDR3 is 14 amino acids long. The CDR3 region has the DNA TGTGCCAGCAGCTTGGGGGGGGGAACAGATACGCAGTATTTT. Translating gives CASSLGGGTDTQYF.

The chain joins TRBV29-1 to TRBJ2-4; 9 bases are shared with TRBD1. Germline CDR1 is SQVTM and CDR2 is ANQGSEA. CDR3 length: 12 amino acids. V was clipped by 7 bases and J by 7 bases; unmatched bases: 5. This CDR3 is CSGGDRENIQYF. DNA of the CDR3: TGCAGCGGGGGGGACAGGGAGAACATTCAGTACTTC.

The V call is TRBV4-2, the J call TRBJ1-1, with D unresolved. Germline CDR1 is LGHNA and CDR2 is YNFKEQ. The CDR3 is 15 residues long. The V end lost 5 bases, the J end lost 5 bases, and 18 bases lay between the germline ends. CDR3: CASSSPEVRSTEAFF. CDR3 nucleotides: TGTGCCAGCAGCTCCCCGGAGGTTAGGAGTACTGAAGCTTTCTTT.

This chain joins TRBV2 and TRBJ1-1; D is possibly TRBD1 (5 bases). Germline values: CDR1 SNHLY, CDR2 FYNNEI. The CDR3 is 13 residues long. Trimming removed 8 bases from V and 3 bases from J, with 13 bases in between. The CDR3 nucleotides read TGTGCCAGCCCCTGGGGGGATTACACTGAAGCTTTCTTT. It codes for CASPWGDYTEAFF. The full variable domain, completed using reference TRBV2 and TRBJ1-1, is EPEVTQTPSHQVTQMGQEVILRCVPISNHLYFYWYRQILGQKVEFLVSFYNNEISEKSEIFDDQFSVERPDGSNFTLKIRSTKLEDSAMYFCASPWGDYTEAFFGQGTRLTVV.

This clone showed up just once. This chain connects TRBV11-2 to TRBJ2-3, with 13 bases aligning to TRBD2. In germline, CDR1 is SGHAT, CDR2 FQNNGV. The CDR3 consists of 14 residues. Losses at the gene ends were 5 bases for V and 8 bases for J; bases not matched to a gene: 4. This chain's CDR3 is CASSPRLAGGTQYF. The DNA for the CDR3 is TGTGCCAGCAGCCCCAGACTAGCGGGAGGTACGCAGTATTTT.

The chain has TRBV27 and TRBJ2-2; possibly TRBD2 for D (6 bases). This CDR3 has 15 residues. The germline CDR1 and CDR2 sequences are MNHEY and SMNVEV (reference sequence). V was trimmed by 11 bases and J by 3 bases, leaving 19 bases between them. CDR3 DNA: TGTGCCTCATCTTCGGGGGTACGGGACACCGGGGAGCTGTTTTTT. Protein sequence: CASSSGVRDTGELFF.

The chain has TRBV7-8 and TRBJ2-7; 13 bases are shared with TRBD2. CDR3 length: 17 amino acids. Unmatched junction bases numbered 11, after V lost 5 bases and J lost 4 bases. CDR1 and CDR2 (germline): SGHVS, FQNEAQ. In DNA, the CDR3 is TGTGCCAGCAGCGCGAAGGGACTAGCGGGAAGTAGTTACGAGCAGTACTTC. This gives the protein CASSAKGLAGSSYEQYF.

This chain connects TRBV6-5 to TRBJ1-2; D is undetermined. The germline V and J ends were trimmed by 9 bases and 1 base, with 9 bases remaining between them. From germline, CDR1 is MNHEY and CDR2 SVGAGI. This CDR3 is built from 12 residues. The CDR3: CASSLYNYGYTF. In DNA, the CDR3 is TGTGCCAGTAGTCTCTATAACTATGGCTACACCTTC.

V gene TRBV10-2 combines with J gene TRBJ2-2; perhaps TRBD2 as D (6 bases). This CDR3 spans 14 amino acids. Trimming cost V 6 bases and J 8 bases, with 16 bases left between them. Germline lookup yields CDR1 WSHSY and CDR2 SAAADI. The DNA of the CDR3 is TGCGCCAGCAGATCTCCTACGGGAGTGGGGGAGCTGTTTTTT. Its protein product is CASRSPTGVGELFF.

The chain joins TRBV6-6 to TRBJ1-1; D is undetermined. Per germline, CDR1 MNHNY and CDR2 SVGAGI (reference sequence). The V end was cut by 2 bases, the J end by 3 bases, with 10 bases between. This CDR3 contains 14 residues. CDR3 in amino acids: CASSYAYRDTEAFF. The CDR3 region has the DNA TGTGCCAGCAGTTACGCCTACAGAGACACTGAAGCTTTCTTT.

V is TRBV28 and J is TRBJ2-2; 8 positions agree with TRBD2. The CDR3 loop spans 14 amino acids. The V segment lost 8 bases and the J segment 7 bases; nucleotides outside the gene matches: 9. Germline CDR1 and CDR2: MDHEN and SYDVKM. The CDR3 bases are TGTGCCAGCTCCTTGGCGGGAGGTGACGGGGAGCTGTTTTTT. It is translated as CASSLAGGDGELFF. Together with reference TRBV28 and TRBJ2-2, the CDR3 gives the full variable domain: DVKVTQSSRYLVKRTGEKVFLECVQDMDHENMFWYRQDPGLGLRLIYFSYDVKMKEKGDIPEGYSVSREKKERFSLILESASTNQTSMYLCASSLAGGDGELFFGEGSRLTVL.

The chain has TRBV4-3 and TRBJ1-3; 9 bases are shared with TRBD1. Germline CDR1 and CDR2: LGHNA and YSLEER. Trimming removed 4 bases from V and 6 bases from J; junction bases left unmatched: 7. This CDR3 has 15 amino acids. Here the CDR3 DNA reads TGCGCCAGCAGCCTCCGGGACAGGGATTCAAACACCATATATTTT. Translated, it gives CASSLRDRDSNTIYF.

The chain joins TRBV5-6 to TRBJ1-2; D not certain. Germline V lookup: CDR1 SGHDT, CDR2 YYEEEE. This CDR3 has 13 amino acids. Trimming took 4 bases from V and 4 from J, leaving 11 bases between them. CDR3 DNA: TGTGCCAGCAGCCTCGTATGGAGCTATGGCTACACCTTC. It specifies CASSLVWSYGYTF.

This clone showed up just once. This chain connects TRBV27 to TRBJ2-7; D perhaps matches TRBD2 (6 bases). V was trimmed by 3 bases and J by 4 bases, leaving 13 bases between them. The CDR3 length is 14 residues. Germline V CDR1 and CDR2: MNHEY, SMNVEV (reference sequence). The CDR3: CASSFRTNRYEQYF. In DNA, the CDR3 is TGTGCCAGCAGTTTTAGGACTAATCGTTACGAGCAGTACTTC.

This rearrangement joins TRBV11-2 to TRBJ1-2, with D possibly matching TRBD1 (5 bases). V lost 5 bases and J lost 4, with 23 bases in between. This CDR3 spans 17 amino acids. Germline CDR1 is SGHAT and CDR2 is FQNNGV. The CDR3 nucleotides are TGTGCCAGCAGCCTCGGTGCGGGGACCTTTTCCCCCTATGGCTACACCTTC. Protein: CASSLGAGTFSPYGYTF.

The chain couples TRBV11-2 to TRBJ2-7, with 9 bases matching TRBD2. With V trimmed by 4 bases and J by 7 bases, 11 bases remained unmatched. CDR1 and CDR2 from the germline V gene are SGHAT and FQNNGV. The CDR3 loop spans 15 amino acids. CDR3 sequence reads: CASSSAKREVEEQYF. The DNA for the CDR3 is TGTGCCAGCAGCTCGGCTAAGCGGGAGGTGGAAGAGCAGTACTTC.

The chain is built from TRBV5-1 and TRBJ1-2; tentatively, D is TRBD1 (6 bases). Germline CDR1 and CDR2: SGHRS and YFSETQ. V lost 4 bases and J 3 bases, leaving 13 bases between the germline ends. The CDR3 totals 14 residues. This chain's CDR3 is CASSEGTRYYGYTF. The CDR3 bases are TGCGCCAGCAGCGAGGGGACACGATACTATGGCTACACCTTC.

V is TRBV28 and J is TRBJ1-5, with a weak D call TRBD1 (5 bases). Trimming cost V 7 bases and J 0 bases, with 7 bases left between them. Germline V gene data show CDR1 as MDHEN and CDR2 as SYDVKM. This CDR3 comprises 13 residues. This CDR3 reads CASMGGSNQPQHF. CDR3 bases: TGTGCCAGCATGGGGGGTAGCAATCAGCCCCAGCATTTT. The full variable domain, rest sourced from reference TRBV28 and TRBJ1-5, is DVKVTQSSRYLVKRTGEKVFLECVQDMDHENMFWYRQDPGLGLRLIYFSYDVKMKEKGDIPEGYSVSREKKERFSLILESASTNQTSMYLCASMGGSNQPQHFGDGTRLSIL.

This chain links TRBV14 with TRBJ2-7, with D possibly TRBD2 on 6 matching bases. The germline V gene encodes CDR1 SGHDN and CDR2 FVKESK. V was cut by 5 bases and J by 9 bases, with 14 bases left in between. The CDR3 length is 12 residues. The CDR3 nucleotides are TGTGCCAGCAGCTTGGGGAGGATCGGGCAGTACTTC. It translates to CASSLGRIGQYF.

The CDR3 nucleotides are TGTGCCATCAGTGAGTTAAGCGGGACTACCTACGAGCAGTACTTC. Translated: CAISELSGTTYEQYF. The chain combines TRBV10-3 with TRBJ2-7; the match to TRBD2 covers 7 bases. V lost 1 base, J lost 2 bases, and 5 bases stayed unmatched. Germline CDR1 ENHRY, CDR2 SYGVKD. The CDR3 has 15 residues.

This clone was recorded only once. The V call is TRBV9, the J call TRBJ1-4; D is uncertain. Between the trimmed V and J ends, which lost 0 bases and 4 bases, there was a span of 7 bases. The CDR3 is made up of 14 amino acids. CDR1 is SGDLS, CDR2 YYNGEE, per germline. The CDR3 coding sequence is TGTGCCAGCAGCGTAGCACGGGGTAATGAAAAACTGTTTTTT. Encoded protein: CASSVARGNEKLFF.

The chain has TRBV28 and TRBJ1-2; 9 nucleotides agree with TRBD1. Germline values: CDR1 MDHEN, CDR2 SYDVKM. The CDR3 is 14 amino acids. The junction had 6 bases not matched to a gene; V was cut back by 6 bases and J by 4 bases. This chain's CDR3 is CASRTGTGTYGYTF. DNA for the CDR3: TGTGCCAGCAGGACCGGGACAGGGACCTATGGCTACACCTTC.